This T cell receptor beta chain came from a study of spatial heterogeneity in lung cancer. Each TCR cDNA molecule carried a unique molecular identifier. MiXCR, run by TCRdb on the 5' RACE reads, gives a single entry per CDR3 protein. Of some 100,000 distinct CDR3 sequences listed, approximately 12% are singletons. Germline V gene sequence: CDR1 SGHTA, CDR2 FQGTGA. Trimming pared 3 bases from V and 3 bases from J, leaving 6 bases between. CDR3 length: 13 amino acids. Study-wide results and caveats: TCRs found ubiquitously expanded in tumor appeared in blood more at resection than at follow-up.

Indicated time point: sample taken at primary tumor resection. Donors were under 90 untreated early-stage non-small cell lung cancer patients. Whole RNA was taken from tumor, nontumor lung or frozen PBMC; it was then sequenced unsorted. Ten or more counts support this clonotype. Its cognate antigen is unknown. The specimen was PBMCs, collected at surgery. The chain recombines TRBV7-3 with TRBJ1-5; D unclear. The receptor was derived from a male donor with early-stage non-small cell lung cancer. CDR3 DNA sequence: TGTGCCAGCAGCTTTGGGGACAATCAGCCCCAGCATTTT. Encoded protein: CASSFGDNQPQHF.